The present entry profiles one T cell receptor beta chain with its context. This entry comes from a study of blood T cells in healthy people across ages. A J-beta primer mix and a sample-barcoded 5' primer were used in a second PCR of about 6 to 12 cycles. TCRdb ran MiXCR on the 5' RACE reads and lists one entry per CDR3 protein. This table holds hundreds of thousands of distinct CDR3 sequences, just over 55% found once. The V gene's germline CDR1 is MGHRA and CDR2 YSYEKL. The CDR3 totals 15 residues. J was trimmed by 7 bases and V by 4 bases; bases with no gene match: 12. The V gene is TRBV4-1, the J gene TRBJ2-7; 8 bases fit TRBD1. Sequenced input: blood. The source is a man aged 35 to 55 in good health. The DNA of the CDR3 is TGCGCCAGCAGCCCCGCGGCCCAGGGGGCTGGTGAGCAGTACTTC. Its translation is CASSPAAQGAGEQYF.